Here is one T cell receptor beta chain with its context. The clone's antigen remains unknown. Nothing much larger sits one base from this clone, and base qualities are not available. The sample is drawn from a study of blood T cell repertoires in COVID-19 (dated by TCRdb to 2020 to 2021). Broadly, across the study: Samples from collaborators originated in the United States, Italy and Spain and spanned both the acute and convalescent phases of COVID-19. Samples were obtained from the ongoing ImmuneRACE study (first 160 participants) and from over a thousand subjects provided by 6 global collaborators. Nearly every sample came with metadata listing a de-identified subject ID, COVID-19 status, age in years and sex. Subjects who had been exposed to COVID-19, were actively infected with it, or had recovered from it provided the deeply sampled blood TCRbeta repertoires that made up the dataset. Where available, HLA class I and class II types were obtained from metadata supplied by the sample provider rather than from assay-based typing. The prospective study material was composed of cDNA or gDNA derived from T cells, B-cell-depleted T cells, or PBMCs. A freely available public database, intended as a resource for researchers studying the immune response to SARS-CoV-2, is where the repertoires were released. General conclusions and limits of the study: Clinical and demographic metadata were provided uncurated, with the amount varying by source and participant.

Each collaborating institution followed its own protocols to collect whole blood in K2EDTA tubes. For TCRbeta analysis, collaborators shipped samples in one of three forms: frozen whole blood, isolated PBMCs, or DNA extracted from either of those sample types. Taken from the germline V gene (reference sequence), the CDR1 and CDR2 loops are SGHNT and YYREEE. The cysteine opens and the phenylalanine closes a CDR3 of 16 amino acids. Of all the DNA, just the CDR3 is kept, 48 bases in frame from base 1. Trimming takes 4 bases off V and 1 base off J; junction bases not matched to a gene: 8. TCRbeta CDR3 regions were amplified from genomic DNA by means of the immunoSEQ Assay, a bias-controlled multiplex PCR. The authors processed their data as follows. Within the assay, amplification of reference gene primers was used to estimate how many nucleated cells each sample contained. To quantify the absolute abundance of each unique TCRbeta CDR3 rearrangement, sequence reads were collapsed and filtered. For each sample, productive Simpson clonality was calculated by taking the square root of Simpson's diversity index across productive rearrangements. Drawn from immuneACCESS, this table holds only the in-frame rearrangements with V and J called that TCRdb kept. Clones are partly lost; checked studies trace under half to an unresolved V gene and leave the rest unexplained. That table is the source of V, J and clone size, and D and trimming were worked out from the DNA. The sample yields hundreds of thousands of clones; around 85% were counted once. The ten largest make up approximately 7.9% of the sample.

The chain is encoded by TRBV5-4 joined to TRBJ2-3, with 8 middle bases fitting TRBD2. The sample was peripheral blood. This receptor was identified in a human donor in a cohort sampled during active COVID-19. The DNA sequence is as follows: TGTGCCAGCAGCCCGTCAGCGGGGGAAGGCACAGATACGCAGTATTTT. This codes for CASSPSAGEGTDTQYF.